This T cell receptor (beta chain) is from a study of T cells in Graves' hyperthyroidism and ophthalmopathy. For the study at large: Peripheral blood was obtained at initial diagnosis, preceding any treatment. The study's findings and limits: Blood also contained most expanded thyroid clonotypes above 0.001.

The CDR3 is 15 amino acids. Trimming removed 0 bases at V and 3 bases at J, with 11 bases between. Germline CDR1 is SGDLS and CDR2 is YYNGEE. Inclusion characteristics of ophthalmopathy patients comprised a Clinical Activity Score of at least 3, a NOSPECS grade of at least 4, and duration under 3 months. Diagnoses rested on clinical symptoms, serum thyroxine and TRAb, thyroid ultrasound and orbital computed tomography. The investigators amplified TCR beta CDR3 regions from RNA transcripts. A first-round RT-PCR of the TCR CDR3 used the HTBI primer set. TCRdb processed the multiplex PCR reads anew with MiXCR; each CDR3 protein has one entry. This sample has about 600,000 distinct CDR3 sequences, with roughly a sixth found just once. Only a few counts were recorded for this clonotype. Its matching antigen is unknown.

This clonotype was obtained from a woman in her thirties or forties with Graves' ophthalmopathy. The V call is TRBV9, the J call TRBJ2-3; no definite D call. The sequenced sample was blood. CDR3 protein: CASSVGQDPTDTQYF. The CDR3 coding sequence is TGTGCCAGCAGCGTAGGGCAGGACCCGACAGATACGCAGTATTTT.